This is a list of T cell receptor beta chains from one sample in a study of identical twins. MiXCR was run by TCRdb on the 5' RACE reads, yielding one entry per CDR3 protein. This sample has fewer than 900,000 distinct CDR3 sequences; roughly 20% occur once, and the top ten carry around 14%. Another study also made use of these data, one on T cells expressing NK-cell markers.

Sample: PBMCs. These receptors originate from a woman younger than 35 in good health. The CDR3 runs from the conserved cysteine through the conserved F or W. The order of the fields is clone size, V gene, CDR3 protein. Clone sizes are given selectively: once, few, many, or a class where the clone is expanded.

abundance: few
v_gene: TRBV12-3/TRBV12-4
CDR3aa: CASSFGDRNTEAFF

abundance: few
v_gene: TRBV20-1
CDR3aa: CSARYRGRGYTEAFF

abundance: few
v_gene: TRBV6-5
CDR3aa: CASSYRPGGDYGYTF

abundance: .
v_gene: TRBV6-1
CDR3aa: CASSTGQGREQYF

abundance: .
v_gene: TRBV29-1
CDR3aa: CSVANRREQYF

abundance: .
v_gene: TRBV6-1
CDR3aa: CASSLRGFQETQYF

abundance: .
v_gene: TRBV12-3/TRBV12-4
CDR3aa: CASSLRGNGELFF

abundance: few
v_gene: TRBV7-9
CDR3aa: CASSLGGGGPEAFF

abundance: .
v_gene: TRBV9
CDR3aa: CASSLGDVGRPQHF

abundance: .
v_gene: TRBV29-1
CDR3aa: CSVEGVTEDYGYTF

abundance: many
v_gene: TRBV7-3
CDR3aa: CASSERRGGKETQYF

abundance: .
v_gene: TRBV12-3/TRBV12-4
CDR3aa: CASSLGDSHRTDTQYF

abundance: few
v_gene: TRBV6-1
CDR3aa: CASSEIFAYEQYF

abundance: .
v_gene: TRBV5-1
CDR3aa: CASRAGRSYNEQFF

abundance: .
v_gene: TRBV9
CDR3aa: CASSVAGLAWTDTQYF

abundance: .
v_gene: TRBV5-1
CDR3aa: CASSLEVVGVSGYTF

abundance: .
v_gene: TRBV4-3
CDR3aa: CASSRQDWGNLYNEQFF

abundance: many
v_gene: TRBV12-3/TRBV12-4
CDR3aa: CASSGQGNQPQHF

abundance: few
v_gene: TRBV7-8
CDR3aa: CASSLAGERRYF

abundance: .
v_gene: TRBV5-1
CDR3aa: CASSRSLAGGPNNEQFF

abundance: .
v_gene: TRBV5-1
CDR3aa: CASSFSREDTQYF

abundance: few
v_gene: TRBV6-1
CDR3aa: CASSPIPGRAQYF

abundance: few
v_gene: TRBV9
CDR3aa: CASSATGTGEQYF

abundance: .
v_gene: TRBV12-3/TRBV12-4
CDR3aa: CASSSSYGYNEQFF

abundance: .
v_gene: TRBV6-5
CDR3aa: CASSYSTPRDTEAFF

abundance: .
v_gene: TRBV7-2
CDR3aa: CASSLIGGDNEQFF

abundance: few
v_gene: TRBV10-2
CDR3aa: CASSGYAGGGYGYTF

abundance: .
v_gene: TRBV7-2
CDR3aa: CASAPPEKETQYF

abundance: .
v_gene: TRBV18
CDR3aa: CASSPPQGNPEAFF

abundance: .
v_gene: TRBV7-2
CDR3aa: CASSLVTGMGENIQYF

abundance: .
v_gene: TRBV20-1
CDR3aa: CSAIQGSKNIQYF

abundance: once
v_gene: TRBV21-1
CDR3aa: CATRTSYGETQYF

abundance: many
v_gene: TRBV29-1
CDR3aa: CSVHPTSGDSYNEQFF